These 16 T cell receptor beta chains originate from one sample sequenced in a study of blood T cell repertoires in COVID-19. The data were produced by immunoSEQ multiplex PCR, yet TCRdb's version contains in-frame clones alone and is incomplete. The table includes some 240,000 clones, around three quarters detected once. Sequencing was performed on peripheral blood. The source of these receptors is a woman in her 70s with acute or convalescent COVID-19.

The chain employs TRBV5-4 and TRBJ1-2; D possibly corresponds to TRBD1 (6 bases). The V gene lost 1 base and the J gene lost 7 bases, with 11 bases spanning the gap. Germline CDR1 SGHNT, CDR2 YYREEE (reference sequence). CDR3 length equals 13 residues. The CDR3 reads CASSLRGALGYTF. CDR3 nucleotide sequence: TGTGCCAGCAGCTTGCGGGGGGCGCTTGGCTACACCTTC.

The chain joins TRBV7-2 to TRBJ2-3; 12 nucleotides match TRBD2. Germline CDR1 is SGHTA and CDR2 is FQGNSA. The junction had 4 bases not matched to a gene; V was cut back by 4 bases and J by 2 bases. The CDR3 is 16 residues long. This chain's CDR3 is CASSSRTSGVTDTQYF. The CDR3 DNA reads TGTGCCAGCAGCTCCCGGACTAGCGGGGTCACAGATACGCAGTATTTT.

The sample holds one count of this clone. The genes are TRBV30 and TRBJ2-5, with 10 nucleotides matching TRBD2. V was pared by 5 bases and J by 6 bases, with 6 bases of the junction left unmatched. The length of the CDR3 is 13 residues. Germline values: CDR1 GTSNPN, CDR2 SVGIG (reference sequence). The CDR3 is CAWGSGGAKTQYF. Written as DNA, the CDR3 is TGTGCCTGGGGGAGCGGGGGGGCCAAGACCCAGTACTTC.

This clone was detected a few times. The chain joins TRBV24-1 to TRBJ1-1; 9 bases fit TRBD1. Germline CDR1 and CDR2: KGHDR and SFDVKD. The ends lost 4 bases at V and 11 bases at J; junction bases unmatched: 10. The CDR3 sequence is 14 residues long. CDR3 in amino acids: CATSETGTGSVAFF. The CDR3 coding sequence is TGTGCCACCAGTGAAACCGGGACAGGGTCTGTCGCTTTCTTT.

The CDR3: CASSLNRNEQFF. For the CDR3, the DNA is TGTGCCAGCAGCTTAAACAGAAATGAGCAGTTCTTC. The chain joins TRBV7-6 to TRBJ2-1; no reliable D call. Germline values: CDR1 SGHVS, CDR2 FNYEAQ. This CDR3 has 12 amino acids. The V gene lost 2 bases and the J gene lost 7 bases, with 6 bases spanning the gap.

This clone was counted between two and nine times. The genes are TRBV11-2 and TRBJ2-5, with 9 bases fitting TRBD2. The V gene end was trimmed by 2 bases and the J gene end by 7 bases; junction bases not matched to a gene: 8. The CDR3 runs 15 residues. The germline V gene has CDR1 SGHAT and CDR2 FQNNGV. The CDR3 DNA reads TGTGCCAGCAGCTTATCTAGCGGGAAAACCGGGACCCAGTACTTC. It translates to CASSLSSGKTGTQYF.

V usage is TRBV6-5 and J usage is TRBJ1-1, with 10 bases matching TRBD1. V lost 0 bases and J lost 3; bases outside the gene matches: 4. The CDR3 totals 16 residues. The V gene's germline CDR1 is MNHEY and CDR2 SVGAGI. The CDR3 DNA reads TGTGCCAGCAGTTACTCCCCCGGACAGGGGGACACTGAAGCTTTCTTT. Protein product: CASSYSPGQGDTEAFF.

This sequence joins TRBV15 and TRBJ2-3; 10 bases align to TRBD1. Germline V gives CDR1 LNHNV, CDR2 YYDKDF (reference sequence). This CDR3 region has 15 residues. J lost 5 bases, V lost 3 bases, and 5 bases had no gene match. The CDR3 region has the DNA TGTGCCACCAGCAGGCTGTGGGACAGGGGAGATACGCAGTATTTT. This encodes CATSRLWDRGDTQYF.

This clone turned up a few times. Here the CDR3 DNA reads TGTGCCAGCAGCGTTACAGGGTACGGCACTGAAGCTTTCTTT. This gives the protein CASSVTGYGTEAFF. The chain recombines TRBV5-5 with TRBJ1-1; a possible D gene is TRBD1 (6 bases). This CDR3 is 14 amino acids long. The germline V and J ends were trimmed by 4 bases and 4 bases, with 14 bases remaining between them. Germline lookup yields CDR1 SGHKS and CDR2 YYEKEE (reference sequence).

J is TRBJ2-4 and V is TRBV2; TRBD2 matches at 7 bases. The V and J ends lost 4 bases and 6 bases, in that order; junction bases with no gene match: 9. CDR3 length: 15 residues. Germline lookup yields CDR1 SNHLY and CDR2 FYNNEI. The chain's CDR3 is CASSARTSRGNIQYF. CDR3 nucleotide sequence: TGTGCCAGCAGTGCCCGGACTAGTAGGGGAAACATTCAGTACTTC.

The chain recombines TRBV6-5 with TRBJ2-2; D is unresolved. The CDR3 consists of 14 residues. Germline V lookup: CDR1 MNHEY, CDR2 SVGAGI. V shed 6 bases and J shed 1 base, with 9 bases lying between them. The CDR3 DNA follows: TGTGCCAGCAGACAACAGAGGAACACCGGGGAGCTGTTTTTT. Translating it yields CASRQQRNTGELFF.

The V call is TRBV3-1 (or the pseudogene TRBV3-2), the J call TRBJ1-4; D is unresolved. Germline V lookup: CDR1 LGHDT, CDR2 YNNKEL (reference sequence). V was pared by 2 bases and J by 8 bases, with 6 bases between. This CDR3 spans 12 amino acids. CDR3 bases: TGTGCCAGCAGCCAAAGAGAGGAAAAACTGTTTTTT. Amino acid sequence: CASSQREEKLFF.

This clone has just a few counts. The chain combines TRBV3-1 (or the pseudogene TRBV3-2) with TRBJ1-1, with D possibly being TRBD1 (6 bases). The V end lost 2 bases, the J end lost 13 bases, and 14 bases lay between the germline ends. The CDR3 consists of 12 residues. Germline V gene sequence: CDR1 LGHDT, CDR2 YNNKEL (reference sequence). The CDR3 bases are TGTGCCAGCAGCCAACCAGGACAGAGCTTTTTCTTT. Amino acid sequence: CASSQPGQSFFF.

This clone was observed a handful of times. Other nucleotide sequences in the sample specify the same CDR3. The CDR3 region is CASRKTGGDEKLFF. The CDR3 DNA sequence: TGTGCCAGCAGAAAAACAGGGGGCGATGAAAAACTGTTTTTT. V and J are TRBV6-5 and TRBJ1-4, with 9 bases aligning to TRBD1. Per germline, CDR1 MNHEY and CDR2 SVGAGI. The CDR3 length is 14 residues. V shed 6 bases, J shed 6 bases, and the junction held 5 bases outside the gene matches.

This chain connects TRBV30 to TRBJ1-4; D unresolved. Looked up from germline, CDR1 is GTSNPN and CDR2 is SVGIG (reference sequence). Trimming pared 7 bases from V and 12 bases from J, leaving 15 bases between. CDR3 length equals 11 residues. The CDR3 coding sequence is TGTGCCTCCCGCGTCTGGGCCGAACTGTTTTTT. Translating gives CASRVWAELFF.

The genes are TRBV18 and TRBJ1-1; unclear D gene. V was clipped by 6 bases and J by 2 bases, with 13 bases between them. The CDR3 sequence is 14 residues long. Germline-derived CDR1 and CDR2 are KGHSH and LQKENI. The CDR3 DNA sequence: TGTGCCAGCTCCCCTGTTAACTTTAACACTGAAGCTTTCTTT. This codes for CASSPVNFNTEAFF.